Below, 26 T cell receptor beta chains from the same sample are listed, as sequenced in a study of metastatic and nonmetastatic thyroid tumors. All patients were untreated before thyroid surgery. MiXCR was used by TCRdb to re-call the PCR reads. This sample has 22,000 or so clones; 23% occur once, and the top ten carry about 70%. What was sequenced was blood. The receptors were sampled from a male donor with papillary thyroid cancer or a benign thyroid nodule (not recorded which). Some clones in this sample may be carry-over from other donors' samples.

This clone was seen repeatedly, ten times or more. The chain employs TRBV11-2 and TRBJ2-5; 12 bases align to TRBD2. CDR1 SGHAT and CDR2 FQNNGV come from the germline V gene. Trimming removed 3 bases from V and 1 base from J; junction bases left unmatched: 6. The CDR3 has 17 residues. DNA for the CDR3: TGTGCCAGCAGCTTTTGGGGGACTAGCGGGTTCCAAGAGACCCAGTACTTC. This encodes CASSFWGTSGFQETQYF.

The table lists this clone with many counts. The chain carries TRBV5-1 and TRBJ2-5; 13 nucleotides match TRBD2. Trimming took 3 bases from V and 5 from J; bases not matched to a gene: 4. Germline V lookup: CDR1 SGHRS, CDR2 YFSETQ. CDR3 length: 15 amino acids. The CDR3 loop reads CASSSRTSGSETQYF. Written as DNA, the CDR3 is TGCGCCAGCAGCTCAAGGACTAGCGGGAGTGAGACCCAGTACTTC.

This clone was detected ten times or more. Here the CDR3 DNA reads TGCGCCAGCAGCCCCTCGGGGGTCGATGGCTACACCTTC. This codes for CASSPSGVDGYTF. The genes are TRBV5-1 and TRBJ1-2; TRBD1 is a possible D gene (5 bases). V was pared by 4 bases and J by 6 bases, with 13 bases between. The CDR3 has 13 amino acids. Germline V gene sequence: CDR1 SGHRS, CDR2 YFSETQ.

The chain recombines TRBV11-3 with TRBJ1-1; D may be TRBD1 (6 bases). Germline-derived CDR1 and CDR2 are SGHNT and YENEEA. Trimming removed 4 bases at V and 6 bases at J, with 12 bases between. The CDR3 is made up of 13 amino acids. DNA for the CDR3: TGTGCCAGCAGCTCCAGGGGATGGCCTGAAGCTTTCTTT. Its protein product is CASSSRGWPEAFF.

Ten or more counts support this clone. V is TRBV20-1 and J is TRBJ2-3, with D possibly being TRBD2 (6 bases). Trimming took 5 bases from V and 0 from J, leaving 12 bases between them. The CDR3 length is 14 residues. Germline V lookup: CDR1 DFQATT, CDR2 SNEGSKA (reference sequence). The CDR3 protein is CSACAEGSTDTQYF. DNA of the CDR3: TGCAGTGCTTGTGCGGAGGGAAGCACAGATACGCAGTATTTT.

This chain joins TRBV6-5 and TRBJ1-2; 7 nucleotides line up with TRBD1. Germline V gene sequence: CDR1 MNHEY, CDR2 SVGAGI. This CDR3 has 14 amino acids. V lost 6 bases to trimming and J lost 1 base; unmatched junction nucleotides: 5. The CDR3 is CASRPGQINYGYTF. The DNA for the CDR3 is TGTGCCAGCAGGCCGGGACAGATTAACTATGGCTACACCTTC.

This clone was seen a few times. The chain links TRBV28 to TRBJ1-2; 7 bases map to TRBD1. V shed 1 base and J 5 bases; nucleotides not matched to a gene: 16. This CDR3 contains 18 residues. Germline loops: CDR1 MDHEN, CDR2 SYDVKM. The CDR3 is CASSLFPDREVFGYGYTF. The CDR3 DNA reads TGTGCCAGCAGTTTATTCCCCGACAGGGAAGTTTTTGGATATGGCTACACCTTC.

The rearrangement joins TRBV6-5 to TRBJ2-7; the D is unclear. Looked up from germline, CDR1 is MNHEY and CDR2 is SVGAGI. V gave up 4 bases and J gave up 3 bases, with 13 bases separating them. This CDR3 has 14 residues. The CDR3 nucleotides read TGTGCCAGCAGTTTATCGGCTACTGACTACGAGCAGTACTTC. Amino acids: CASSLSATDYEQYF.

About this clone: A read error may explain this, as a much larger clone is one base away. The sample holds other DNA sequences that translate to the same CDR3. V usage is TRBV20-1 and J usage is TRBJ1-3; D perhaps matches TRBD1 (5 bases). Germline V CDR1 and CDR2: DFQATT, SNEGSKA (reference sequence). CDR3 length: 11 residues. The CDR3 DNA is TGCAGTGAGCCGGGACGAAACACCATATATTTC. Translated, it gives CSEPGRNTIYF.

This clone has a count of ten or more. V gene TRBV3-1 combines with J gene TRBJ2-7; D may be TRBD2 (5 bases). Per the germline V gene, CDR1 is LGHDT and CDR2 is YNNKEL (reference sequence). CDR3 length equals 14 residues. With 3 bases removed from V and 0 bases from J, the gap between germline ends came to 9 bases. CDR3 DNA: TGTGCCAGCAGCCAGTCCCTAGCCTCCTACGAGCAGTACTTC. This encodes CASSQSLASYEQYF.

This clone was found many times. V is TRBV7-9 and J is TRBJ2-1, with 11 bases fitting TRBD2. The CDR3 spans 17 residues. CDR1 is SEHNR and CDR2 is FQNEAQ in the germline V gene (reference sequence). V shed 6 bases, J shed 0 bases, and the junction held 7 bases outside the gene matches. For the CDR3, the DNA is TGTGCCAGCAGTCCGACTAGCGGGGTTACCTCCTACAATGAGCAGTTCTTC. Its translation is CASSPTSGVTSYNEQFF.

This clone was seen only a few times. This chain links TRBV6-2 or TRBV6-3 with TRBJ2-1; 14 bases align to TRBD2. In germline, CDR1 is MNHEY, CDR2 SVGEGT. The CDR3 is 18 residues long. V lost 5 bases and J lost 2; bases outside the gene matches: 8. The CDR3 is CASSTGTSGSIAYNEQFF. The CDR3 DNA reads TGTGCCAGCAGTACAGGGACTAGCGGGAGTATCGCCTACAATGAGCAGTTCTTC.

This clone was counted ten times or more. V gene TRBV11-1 combines with J gene TRBJ2-3, with D tentatively TRBD2 (6 bases). The CDR3 extends over 17 amino acids. Germline V lookup: CDR1 SGHAT, CDR2 FQDESV (reference sequence). The V and J ends lost 1 base and 1 base respectively, with 15 bases between them. CDR3 sequence reads: CASSLGMAGSRTDTQYF. CDR3 bases: TGTGCCAGCAGCTTAGGAATGGCGGGAAGTCGCACAGATACGCAGTATTTT. The variable domain in full, completed from reference TRBV11-1 and TRBJ2-3, reads EAEVAQSPRYKITEKSQAVAFWCDPISGHATLYWYRQILGQGPELLVQFQDESVVDDSQLPKDRFSAERLKGVDSTLKIQPAELGDSAMYLCASSLGMAGSRTDTQYFGPGTRLTVL.

Many counts were recorded for this clone. Other DNA variants within this sample encode the same CDR3. The rearrangement links TRBV11-1 to TRBJ2-3; 7 bases line up with TRBD2. The CDR3 sequence is 16 residues long. Looked up from germline, CDR1 is SGHAT and CDR2 is FQDESV (reference sequence). Trimming took 5 bases from V and 4 from J; bases not matched to a gene: 12. The CDR3 DNA reads as TGTGCCAGCAGCACCTCGGGAGGTCCGGGTGCAGATACGCAGTATTTT. This codes for CASSTSGGPGADTQYF.

This rearrangement joins TRBV3-1 to TRBJ2-7, with 8 nucleotides matching TRBD1. The ends lost 4 bases at V and 1 base at J; junction bases unmatched: 3. The CDR3 covers 14 residues. Germline V lookup: CDR1 LGHDT, CDR2 YNNKEL (reference sequence). The CDR3 loop reads CASSRRTGSYEQYF. As DNA, the CDR3 is TGTGCCAGCAGCCGCCGGACAGGGTCCTACGAGCAGTACTTC.

The chain employs TRBV20-1 and TRBJ1-6; tentatively, D is TRBD1 (5 bases). The CDR3 length is 14 residues. The germline gives CDR1 DFQATT, CDR2 SNEGSKA (reference sequence). CDR3 protein: CGGPNPGHNSPLHF. The CDR3 nucleotides read TGCGGGGGACCAAACCCGGGGCATAATTCACCCCTCCACTTT.

As for this clone: A single base separates this from a much larger clone, so it may be a read error. The CDR3 sequence is CASSVNRGQQPQHF. The DNA for the CDR3 is TGTGCCAGCAGTGTAAACAGGGGACAACAGCCCCAGCATTTC. The chain joins TRBV6-4 to TRBJ1-5; 7 nucleotides line up with TRBD1. The germline V gene has CDR1 MRHNA and CDR2 SNTAGT. This CDR3 contains 14 residues.

This clone was seen more than once but under ten times. The V gene is TRBV19, the J gene TRBJ1-1; 8 bases map to TRBD1. Germline V gives CDR1 LNHDA, CDR2 SQIVND (reference sequence). V was pared by 3 bases and J by 6 bases, with 9 bases of the junction left unmatched. This CDR3 has 15 amino acids. This CDR3 reads CASSISGGSFAEAFF. CDR3 DNA sequence: TGTGCCAGTAGTATCTCAGGGGGCAGTTTCGCTGAAGCTTTCTTT.

At least ten counts were recorded for this clone. V gene TRBV5-8 combines with J gene TRBJ2-1; the D gene is possibly TRBD2 (6 bases). Trimming pared 3 bases from V and 8 bases from J, leaving 15 bases between. The V gene's germline CDR1 is SGHTS and CDR2 YDEGEE. This CDR3 is built from 14 residues. CDR3 in DNA: TGTGCCAGCAGCTCCAGTGGTGCGGGGTATGAGCAGTTCTTC. Protein product: CASSSSGAGYEQFF.

This rearrangement joins TRBV11-3 to TRBJ1-1; weak D call: TRBD1 (5 bases). The V end was cut by 0 bases, the J end by 0 bases, with 8 bases between. The CDR3 covers 15 residues. Germline CDR1 is SGHNT and CDR2 is YENEEA. Written as DNA, the CDR3 is TGTGCCAGCAGCTTAGAGACAGCTATGAACACTGAAGCTTTCTTT. Its protein is CASSLETAMNTEAFF.

The gene calls are TRBV10-1 and TRBJ2-2, with no clear D. Trimming removed 3 bases from V and 3 bases from J, with 8 bases in between. In germline, CDR1 is WNHNN, CDR2 SYGVQD (reference sequence). The CDR3 loop spans 14 amino acids. CDR3 region: CASSDPGYTGELFF. In nucleotides, the CDR3 is TGCGCCAGCAGTGATCCCGGTTACACCGGGGAGCTGTTTTTT.

Many counts were recorded for this clone. The V and J genes are TRBV12-5 and TRBJ1-1; possible D gene TRBD1, 6 bases. Trimming cost V 1 base and J 8 bases, with 11 bases left between them. This CDR3 is built from 13 residues. Germline V CDR1 and CDR2: LGHNT, FRNRAP. The CDR3 reads CASGLGTGMEAFF. The CDR3 DNA is TGTGCTAGTGGTTTGGGTACAGGGATGGAAGCTTTCTTT.

This clone has a count of ten or more. The same CDR3 can be traced to other DNA sequences in this sample. The genes are TRBV10-2 and TRBJ1-2; D is perhaps TRBD1 (6 bases). Germline loops: CDR1 WSHSY, CDR2 SAAADI. The CDR3 sequence is 14 residues long. The ends were cut back, 6 bases at V and 0 bases at J, with 11 bases in the middle. The CDR3 DNA is TGCGCCAGCAGCGAGGACAGAGCTAACTATGGCTACACCTTC. This codes for CASSEDRANYGYTF.

This clone occurred many times. V and J are TRBV28 and TRBJ1-2, with a weak D call TRBD1 (5 bases). This CDR3 spans 14 amino acids. CDR1 is MDHEN, CDR2 SYDVKM, per germline. V gave up 5 bases and J gave up 6 bases, with 16 bases separating them. The CDR3 spells CASSLTGTRDGYTF. The CDR3, as DNA: TGTGCCAGCAGTCTTACCGGGACTCGGGATGGCTACACCTTC.

This clone came up many times. The chain joins TRBV5-6 to TRBJ2-3, with 8 bases lining up with TRBD2. CDR1 and CDR2 from the germline V gene are SGHDT and YYEEEE. Losses at the gene ends were 0 bases for V and 5 bases for J; bases not matched to a gene: 11. The CDR3 covers 17 residues. The CDR3, as DNA: TGTGCCAGCAGCTTGGGGCTTCACGGGAGGGTTGGAGATACGCAGTATTTT. It translates to CASSLGLHGRVGDTQYF.

This clone was seen a few times. Here the CDR3 omits its conserved ending phenylalanine or tryptophan, so a read error is the likely source. The DNA is left out, because the CDR3 cannot be placed on it with certainty; the CDR3 is given as TCRdb lists it. CDR3 sequence: CASSPTGWLGLTC. J is TRBJ1-2 and V is TRBV18. The germline V gene encodes CDR1 KGHSH and CDR2 LQKENI. The CDR3 spans 13 amino acids, including both terminal residues.